This record covers a single T cell receptor (beta chain). In the original analysis: Using reference gene primer amplification, nucleated cell counts were estimated. Sequencing used immunoSEQ multiplex PCR; TCRdb keeps in-frame clones, though not all of them. For V, J and clone size, that table is used; D and trimming come from the DNA. Of around 130,000 clones listed, about 80% are singletons. This sample stems from a study of blood T cell repertoires in COVID-19. Study summary: The origin of the acute and convalescent COVID-19 samples was the United States, Italy and Spain. T cells, B-cell-depleted T cells, or PBMCs supplied cDNA or gDNA.

The CDR3 loop spans 15 amino acids. Germline V gives CDR1 ENHRY, CDR2 SYGVKD. After removal of 3 bases from V and 4 bases from J, the junction contained 5 bases not matched to a gene. Specimen: peripheral blood. This TCR was sampled from a woman between 50 and 59 years old with acute or convalescent COVID-19. The chain couples TRBV10-3 to TRBJ1-4; 7 nucleotides line up with TRBD1. In nucleotides, the CDR3 is TGTGCCATCAGTGATTCAGGGACAGTTAATGAAAAACTGTTTTTT. This sequence encodes CAISDSGTVNEKLFF.